These T cell receptor beta chains were read from a single sample in a study of molecular identifiers for immune sequencing clone quantification. Each CDR3 protein is one row after TCRdb ran MiXCR on the PCR reads. The table has some 94,000 distinct CDR3 sequences, around a quarter seen once. Specimen: naive CD8+ T cells from blood, with Jurkat cell RNA spiked in. Source of these receptors: a human donor in good health. Some libraries in this study had Jurkat cell RNA spiked in. CDR3s include the opening cysteine and the closing phenylalanine or tryptophan. The order of the fields is CDR3 DNA, CDR3 protein, D gene, V gene, J gene, clone size. The D gene is left open where the match is weak. A clone size is listed for some rows: how often the clone was seen (once, few, many), or a class if it is expanded.

CDR3nt: TGCAGCGTGTCCGGGGGGATTTTGGGGACCGGGGAGCTGTTTTTT; CDR3aa: CSVSGGILGTGELFF; d_gene: TRBD2; v_gene: TRBV29-1; j_gene: TRBJ2-2; abundance: many
CDR3nt: TGTGCCAGCAGCTTAGTGTTTCGGGGCCCGGGCGCTGAAGCTTTCTTT; CDR3aa: CASSLVFRGPGAEAFF; d_gene: -; v_gene: TRBV7-6; j_gene: TRBJ1-1; abundance: many
CDR3nt: TGCGCCAGCAGCCAAGGAACTAGCGGGATGGGCACAGATACGCAGTATTTT; CDR3aa: CASSQGTSGMGTDTQYF; d_gene: TRBD2; v_gene: TRBV4-3; j_gene: TRBJ2-3; abundance: -
CDR3nt: TGTGCCACCAGCGTCCCGGGACATGGAAACACCGGGGAGCTGTTTTTT; CDR3aa: CATSVPGHGNTGELFF; d_gene: -; v_gene: TRBV15; j_gene: TRBJ2-2; abundance: -
CDR3nt: TGTGCCAGCAGCCCACGCTCGGGGGGGTACACAGATACGCAGTATTTT; CDR3aa: CASSPRSGGYTDTQYF; d_gene: TRBD2; v_gene: TRBV7-6; j_gene: TRBJ2-3; abundance: many
CDR3nt: TGTGCCTGGAGTGGAATGACAGAAGGCTACACCTTC; CDR3aa: CAWSGMTEGYTF; d_gene: -; v_gene: TRBV30; j_gene: TRBJ1-2; abundance: few
CDR3nt: TGTGCCAGTAGTACAGGACAGCCTATCTACGAGCAGTACTTC; CDR3aa: CASSTGQPIYEQYF; d_gene: -; v_gene: TRBV19; j_gene: TRBJ2-7; abundance: -
CDR3nt: TGCAGTGCTAGGGTCCGGGACGCCGGAAAGTCCTACGAGCAGTACTTC; CDR3aa: CSARVRDAGKSYEQYF; d_gene: -; v_gene: TRBV20-1; j_gene: TRBJ2-7; abundance: -
CDR3nt: TGCGCCAGCAGTCAATCTGGACAGGTCTACGAGCAGTACTTC; CDR3aa: CASSQSGQVYEQYF; d_gene: TRBD1; v_gene: TRBV23-1; j_gene: TRBJ2-7; abundance: -
CDR3nt: TGTGCCAGCAGTGTAGGGGTCGGGAGGGGGAATGAGCAGTTCTTC; CDR3aa: CASSVGVGRGNEQFF; d_gene: TRBD2; v_gene: TRBV2; j_gene: TRBJ2-1; abundance: few
CDR3nt: TGCAGTGCTAGAAGGGGGATTGAAGCTTTCTTT; CDR3aa: CSARRGIEAFF; d_gene: -; v_gene: TRBV20-1; j_gene: TRBJ1-1; abundance: few
CDR3nt: TGTGCCAGCAGTTTAGTGGCGGGGGGGCTGTCAGAGACCCAGTACTTC; CDR3aa: CASSLVAGGLSETQYF; d_gene: TRBD2; v_gene: TRBV12-3/TRBV12-4; j_gene: TRBJ2-5; abundance: few
CDR3nt: TGTGCCTGGACTCGTATGTCGCGCAACAATGAGCAGTTCTTC; CDR3aa: CAWTRMSRNNEQFF; d_gene: -; v_gene: TRBV30; j_gene: TRBJ2-1; abundance: many
CDR3nt: TGTGCCAGCAGCCAATCGACGGTCGGGGCCGGGCAGCCCCAGCATTTT; CDR3aa: CASSQSTVGAGQPQHF; d_gene: -; v_gene: TRBV16; j_gene: TRBJ1-5; abundance: -
CDR3nt: TGTGCCAGTAGTATGGGGCAATCCGAGCAGTACTTC; CDR3aa: CASSMGQSEQYF; d_gene: -; v_gene: TRBV19; j_gene: TRBJ2-7; abundance: -
CDR3nt: TGTGCCAGCAGTTACAGCGGGGGGACCGGCGGTACGCAGTATTTT; CDR3aa: CASSYSGGTGGTQYF; d_gene: TRBD2; v_gene: TRBV6-2/TRBV6-3; j_gene: TRBJ2-3; abundance: few
CDR3nt: TGTGCCAGCAGTTACGGGACAAGCTACGAGCAGTACTTC; CDR3aa: CASSYGTSYEQYF; d_gene: -; v_gene: TRBV6-2/TRBV6-3; j_gene: TRBJ2-7; abundance: many
CDR3nt: TGCAGCGTTGAAGGGGGGACGGAGGTTAGCACAGATACGCAGTATTTT; CDR3aa: CSVEGGTEVSTDTQYF; d_gene: -; v_gene: TRBV29-1; j_gene: TRBJ2-3; abundance: many
CDR3nt: TGTGCCAGCAATTATGCGGGAGACTTGAGGGAGCAGTACTTC; CDR3aa: CASNYAGDLREQYF; d_gene: TRBD2; v_gene: TRBV27; j_gene: TRBJ2-7; abundance: -
CDR3nt: TGTGCCAGCACTTCGCTAGCGGGATCTTTGGATGAGCAGTTCTTC; CDR3aa: CASTSLAGSLDEQFF; d_gene: TRBD2; v_gene: TRBV28; j_gene: TRBJ2-1; abundance: many
CDR3nt: TGTGCCACCAGCAGAGCCTTATCCCGGGAGTTCACCTACGAGCAGTACTTC; CDR3aa: CATSRALSREFTYEQYF; d_gene: -; v_gene: TRBV15; j_gene: TRBJ2-7; abundance: -
CDR3nt: TGTGCCAGCAGCTTAGTCTCGGGGACAGGCGTATATGGCAATCAGCCCCAGCATTTT; CDR3aa: CASSLVSGTGVYGNQPQHF; d_gene: TRBD1; v_gene: TRBV7-9; j_gene: TRBJ1-5; abundance: few
CDR3nt: TGTGCCAGCAGCCCTCTGGTAGGAGAGGGGACCCAGTACTTC; CDR3aa: CASSPLVGEGTQYF; d_gene: -; v_gene: TRBV7-6; j_gene: TRBJ2-5; abundance: many
CDR3nt: TGTGCCAGCAGTTACGGATTCAACGGGGAGACAATCCGCACAGATACGCAGTATTTT; CDR3aa: CASSYGFNGETIRTDTQYF; d_gene: -; v_gene: TRBV6-2/TRBV6-3; j_gene: TRBJ2-3; abundance: -
CDR3nt: TGTGCCAGCAGTCGAGCGCGGGGCACAGATACGCAGTATTTT; CDR3aa: CASSRARGTDTQYF; d_gene: -; v_gene: TRBV27; j_gene: TRBJ2-3; abundance: -
CDR3nt: TGTGCCAGCAGCGACATAAGGTTGTCCCAAGAGACCCAGTACTTC; CDR3aa: CASSDIRLSQETQYF; d_gene: -; v_gene: TRBV7-9; j_gene: TRBJ2-5; abundance: -
CDR3nt: TGCAGCGTTGACGGGACTAGCGGCTACAATGAGCAGTTCTTC; CDR3aa: CSVDGTSGYNEQFF; d_gene: TRBD2; v_gene: TRBV29-1; j_gene: TRBJ2-1; abundance: -
CDR3nt: TGCAGCGTTCTCCACATCAGCTCCTACAATGAGCAGTTCTTC; CDR3aa: CSVLHISSYNEQFF; d_gene: -; v_gene: TRBV29-1; j_gene: TRBJ2-1; abundance: -
CDR3nt: TGTGCCAGCAGCTTCCGGGACAGGGGGGGATACGAGCAGTACTTC; CDR3aa: CASSFRDRGGYEQYF; d_gene: TRBD1; v_gene: TRBV7-9; j_gene: TRBJ2-7; abundance: few
CDR3nt: TGTGCCAGCAGCGGAGTAGCGGGAGTGTCTGAGCAGTTCTTC; CDR3aa: CASSGVAGVSEQFF; d_gene: TRBD2; v_gene: TRBV7-9; j_gene: TRBJ2-1; abundance: -
CDR3nt: TGTGCCAGCAGTTCCGCCGGGTCGGGAATCCAAGAGACCCAGTACTTC; CDR3aa: CASSSAGSGIQETQYF; d_gene: -; v_gene: TRBV12-3/TRBV12-4; j_gene: TRBJ2-5; abundance: many
CDR3nt: TGTGCCAGCAGACTACAGGGGCCCAATCAGCCCCAGCATTTT; CDR3aa: CASRLQGPNQPQHF; d_gene: TRBD1; v_gene: TRBV7-2; j_gene: TRBJ1-5; abundance: many
CDR3nt: TGTGCCAGCAGCTACACAGGGGCAGATACGCAGTATTTT; CDR3aa: CASSYTGADTQYF; d_gene: TRBD1; v_gene: TRBV13; j_gene: TRBJ2-3; abundance: many
CDR3nt: TGCAGTGCTAGGGGCCAAGCGGGACTCATATTTACGCAGTATTTT; CDR3aa: CSARGQAGLIFTQYF; d_gene: TRBD2; v_gene: TRBV20-1; j_gene: TRBJ2-3; abundance: -
CDR3nt: TGTGCCAGCAGCGATCGACAAGATGAGCAGTTCTTC; CDR3aa: CASSDRQDEQFF; d_gene: -; v_gene: TRBV12-3/TRBV12-4; j_gene: TRBJ2-1; abundance: -
CDR3nt: TGTGCCAGCAGCTTAGGGCAGGGAACCTACGAGCAGTGCTTC; CDR3aa: CASSLGQGTYEQCF; d_gene: -; v_gene: TRBV5-3; j_gene: TRBJ2-7; abundance: once
CDR3nt: TGTGCCAGCAGCCAAGAGGCAGTCCAAGAGACCCAGTACTTC; CDR3aa: CASSQEAVQETQYF; d_gene: -; v_gene: TRBV14; j_gene: TRBJ2-5; abundance: many
CDR3nt: TGTGCCAGCAGCATTGGGACAGCCTCCTACGAGCAGTACTTC; CDR3aa: CASSIGTASYEQYF; d_gene: TRBD1; v_gene: TRBV28; j_gene: TRBJ2-7; abundance: many
CDR3nt: TGTGCCAGCAGGGGTGGGACAGGGGGCGCGTTAGAAAAACTGTTTTTT; CDR3aa: CASRGGTGGALEKLFF; d_gene: TRBD1; v_gene: TRBV28; j_gene: TRBJ1-4; abundance: many
CDR3nt: TGTGCCAGCAGCCCCGAAAGAGTCTACGGGCAGTACTTC; CDR3aa: CASSPERVYGQYF; d_gene: -; v_gene: TRBV5-3; j_gene: TRBJ2-7; abundance: -
CDR3nt: TGTGCCAGTCAGGGGCCCTACACCGGGGAGCTGTTTTTT; CDR3aa: CASQGPYTGELFF; d_gene: -; v_gene: TRBV12-3/TRBV12-4; j_gene: TRBJ2-2; abundance: many
CDR3nt: TGTGCCAGCAGTACAGGGTTTAACTATGGCTACACCTTC; CDR3aa: CASSTGFNYGYTF; d_gene: -; v_gene: TRBV27; j_gene: TRBJ1-2; abundance: few
CDR3nt: TGTGCCAGTCGGGGGGGAGGGGGACAGCAGTTCTTC; CDR3aa: CASRGGGGQQFF; d_gene: TRBD2; v_gene: TRBV12-3/TRBV12-4; j_gene: TRBJ2-1; abundance: -
CDR3nt: TGTGCCAGCAGCCTCAGAGGGGGTTGGATGAATGAGCAGTTCTTC; CDR3aa: CASSLRGGWMNEQFF; d_gene: -; v_gene: TRBV9; j_gene: TRBJ2-1; abundance: many
CDR3nt: TGTGCCAGCAGTCCAGGGGGGATCTCTGGAAACACCATATATTTT; CDR3aa: CASSPGGISGNTIYF; d_gene: TRBD1; v_gene: TRBV12-3/TRBV12-4; j_gene: TRBJ1-3; abundance: few
CDR3nt: TGCAGCGTTGGAGATCTTATGGACTCCGAGACCCGGTACTTC; CDR3aa: CSVGDLMDSETRYF; d_gene: -; v_gene: TRBV29-1; j_gene: TRBJ2-5; abundance: -
CDR3nt: TGTGCCAGCAGTGAACTGGGACTAGCTACCCTCCAAGAGACCCAGTACTTC; CDR3aa: CASSELGLATLQETQYF; d_gene: TRBD2; v_gene: TRBV6-1; j_gene: TRBJ2-5; abundance: few
CDR3nt: TGCGCCAGCAGCTTGGTTTCTAGCGGGATTAGTGAGCAGTTCTTC; CDR3aa: CASSLVSSGISEQFF; d_gene: TRBD2; v_gene: TRBV5-1; j_gene: TRBJ2-1; abundance: few
CDR3nt: TGTGCCAGCAGCAGTGTCAGGGACCTAGCCAAAAACATTCAGTACTTC; CDR3aa: CASSSVRDLAKNIQYF; d_gene: -; v_gene: TRBV21-1; j_gene: TRBJ2-4; abundance: many
CDR3nt: TGTGCCAGCAGCTTCCCGGGACAGTGGAGTGAGCAGTTCTTC; CDR3aa: CASSFPGQWSEQFF; d_gene: TRBD1; v_gene: TRBV11-2; j_gene: TRBJ2-1; abundance: few
CDR3nt: TGTGCCAGCAGCAAGACTAGCGGGGGGGCATTTGATACGCAGTATTTT; CDR3aa: CASSKTSGGAFDTQYF; d_gene: TRBD2; v_gene: TRBV11-2; j_gene: TRBJ2-3; abundance: many
CDR3nt: TGTGCCAGCAGTTACCTGATCGGCTACACTGAAGCTTTCTTT; CDR3aa: CASSYLIGYTEAFF; d_gene: -; v_gene: TRBV6-2/TRBV6-3; j_gene: TRBJ1-1; abundance: few
CDR3nt: TGCGCCAGCAGCCATCCTTGGGGGCAAGGTCAGCCCCAGCATTTT; CDR3aa: CASSHPWGQGQPQHF; d_gene: -; v_gene: TRBV4-1; j_gene: TRBJ1-5; abundance: many
CDR3nt: TGTGCCAGCAGTACGACAGGGGGGAACACTGAAGCTTTCTTT; CDR3aa: CASSTTGGNTEAFF; d_gene: TRBD1; v_gene: TRBV2; j_gene: TRBJ1-1; abundance: few
CDR3nt: TGTGCCAGCAGTTGGGACAGGGGATACGAGCAGTACTTC; CDR3aa: CASSWDRGYEQYF; d_gene: TRBD1; v_gene: TRBV6-2/TRBV6-3; j_gene: TRBJ2-7; abundance: many